The rows below give T cell receptor beta chains drawn from one sample of a study of T-cell memory formation after mild COVID-19. TCRdb independently ran MiXCR on the 5' RACE reads; one entry per CDR3 protein. The profile covers about 320,000 distinct CDR3 sequences, with roughly an eighth appearing a single time and 20% to 25% taken by the ten largest. The sample consisted of PBMCs or a T cell subset sorted from them (not recorded which). These receptors were obtained from a man aged 18 to 35 who had mild COVID-19 (a few samples of this study predate the infection). Cell type and time point are not known. CDR3s include the opening cysteine and the closing phenylalanine or tryptophan. D genes are given only for firm matches. Rows may omit the clone size; those that give it use once, few, many or a size class.

>TRBV2|TRBJ2-4|few|TRBD2
CASRERGDIQYF
TGTGCCAGCCGGGAGCGGGGAGACATTCAGTACTTC
>TRBV10-3|TRBJ1-1|many|.
CAISESGGVNTEAFF
TGTGCCATCAGTGAGTCAGGGGGAGTGAACACTGAAGCTTTCTTT
>TRBV12-3/TRBV12-4|TRBJ1-2|.|TRBD1
CASSFQLGQGAGTF
TGTGCCAGCAGTTTTCAACTGGGACAGGGGGCCGGCACCTTC
>TRBV29-1|TRBJ2-7|few|.
CSGATDGPREQYF
TGCAGCGGGGCCACAGACGGACCTCGGGAGCAGTACTTC
>TRBV7-7|TRBJ2-2|.|.
CASSDITGELFF
TGTGCTAGCAGCGACATCACCGGGGAGCTGTTTTTT
>TRBV5-1|TRBJ2-5|many|.
CASSLAPEETQYF
TGCGCCAGCAGCTTGGCCCCGGAAGAGACCCAGTACTTC
>TRBV4-3|TRBJ2-3|.|.
CASSQVGRPDTQYF
TGCGCCAGCAGCCAAGTGGGGAGGCCAGATACGCAGTATTTT
>TRBV11-3|TRBJ2-1|.|.
CASSALEHNEQFF
TGTGCCAGCAGCGCGTTGGAGCACAATGAGCAGTTCTTC
>TRBV5-1|TRBJ2-5|.|.
CASSLGWARETQYF
TGCGCCAGCAGCTTAGGATGGGCCCGAGAGACCCAGTACTTC
>TRBV24-1|TRBJ2-1|.|.
CATASYNEQFF
TGTGCCACCGCCAGCTACAATGAGCAGTTCTTC
>TRBV5-1|TRBJ1-6|.|.
CASSLAGVQGGNSPLHF
TGCGCCAGCAGCTTGGCGGGTGTCCAAGGAGGCAATTCACCCCTCCACTTT
>TRBV7-2|TRBJ1-4|few|.
CASKRSNEKLFF
TGTGCCAGCAAGAGATCCAATGAAAAACTGTTTTTT
>TRBV3-1|TRBJ2-7|few|.
CASSRPAEGTYEQYF
TGTGCCAGCAGCCGGCCAGCCGAGGGGACCTACGAGCAGTACTTC
>TRBV20-1|TRBJ2-3|.|.
CSAPVGSDTQYF
TGCAGTGCCCCCGTGGGATCAGATACGCAGTATTTT
>TRBV4-2|TRBJ2-1|.|.
CASSQEDYNEQFF
TGTGCCAGCAGCCAAGAGGATTACAATGAGCAGTTCTTC
>TRBV6-1|TRBJ2-2|.|.
CASSGDTNHNTGELFF
TGTGCCAGCAGTGGGGACACGAACCACAACACCGGGGAGCTGTTTTTT
>TRBV20-1|TRBJ1-2|many|.
CSARDSGGLGYTF
TGCAGTGCTAGAGATTCCGGGGGCCTCGGCTACACCTTC
>TRBV15|TRBJ2-3|few|.
CATSTVTGTVNPDTQYF
TGTGCCACCAGCACAGTCACCGGGACGGTAAACCCAGATACGCAGTATTTT
>TRBV9|TRBJ1-5|few|.
CASSVLGWIYSNQPQHF
TGTGCCAGCAGCGTCCTCGGTTGGATCTATAGCAATCAGCCCCAGCATTTT
>TRBV3-1|TRBJ2-3|.|TRBD2
CASHSSGGSTDTQYF
TGTGCCAGCCACAGTAGCGGGGGGAGCACAGATACGCAGTATTTT
>TRBV7-2|TRBJ2-1|few|TRBD2
CASSLVGGEYNEQFF
TGTGCCAGCAGCTTAGTGGGGGGGGAGTACAATGAGCAGTTCTTC
>TRBV7-2|TRBJ1-5|.|.
CASSFYRERNNQHQHF
TGTGCCAGCAGCTTCTACAGGGAAAGGAACAATCAGCACCAGCATTTT
>TRBV7-9|TRBJ2-1|.|TRBD2
CASSPGLDGEQFF
TGTGCCAGCAGTCCCGGACTAGACGGTGAGCAGTTCTTC
>TRBV6-2/TRBV6-3|TRBJ1-1|few|.
CASSYYRTKSEAFF
TGTGCCAGCAGTTACTACAGGACGAAGAGCGAAGCTTTCTTT
>TRBV28|TRBJ1-6|.|TRBD1
CASSLRTGRTPPLHF
TGTGCCAGCAGTCTTCGGACAGGGCGGACTCCACCCCTCCACTTT
>TRBV3-1|TRBJ2-5|.|.
CASSQGRRGRETQYF
TGTGCCAGCAGCCAAGGGAGAAGGGGGAGAGAGACCCAGTACTTC
>TRBV12-3/TRBV12-4|TRBJ2-1|few|.
CASSPSPGRGEQFF
TGTGCCAGCAGTCCCTCCCCTGGCAGGGGAGAGCAGTTCTTC
>TRBV12-3/TRBV12-4|TRBJ1-2|few|.
CASSGGRGPYYGYTF
TGTGCCAGCAGCGGGGGCCGGGGGCCCTACTATGGCTACACCTTC
>TRBV6-5|TRBJ2-5|.|TRBD2
CASRPNSGVQETQYF
TGTGCCAGCAGACCCAATAGCGGGGTACAAGAGACCCAGTACTTC
>TRBV5-1|TRBJ1-5|.|.
CASNLKIGEQPQHF
TGCGCCAGCAACTTAAAGATAGGGGAGCAGCCCCAGCATTTT
>TRBV5-5|TRBJ1-1|few|TRBD1
CASSLRGRTEAFF
TGTGCCAGCAGCTTGAGGGGGCGAACTGAAGCTTTCTTT
>TRBV14|TRBJ1-3|.|.
CASSHAGTSSGNTIYF
TGTGCCAGCAGCCACGCCGGGACAAGCTCTGGAAACACCATATATTTT
>TRBV4-3|TRBJ2-7|few|.
CASSQDAGIAYEQYF
TGCGCCAGCAGCCAAGATGCGGGGATTGCCTACGAGCAGTACTTC
>TRBV7-2|TRBJ2-2|.|.
CASSSLPRELFF
TGTGCCAGCAGCTCCCTCCCGAGGGAGCTGTTTTTT
>TRBV5-1|TRBJ1-2|few|.
CASSSDLNYGYTF
TGCGCCAGCAGCTCCGACCTTAACTATGGCTACACCTTC
>TRBV11-2|TRBJ2-3|.|TRBD1
CASSPLTGPSTDTQYF
TGTGCCAGCAGCCCATTGACAGGGCCTAGCACAGATACGCAGTATTTT
>TRBV7-6|TRBJ1-2|few|.
CASSLDRVLTF
TGTGCCAGCAGCTTAGACCGGGTCCTCACCTTC
>TRBV7-2|TRBJ1-1|few|.
CASSFLTVDTEAFF
TGTGCCAGCAGCTTCCTGACAGTAGACACTGAAGCTTTCTTT
>TRBV5-1|TRBJ1-5|.|TRBD1
CASSLGPGGDQPQHF
TGCGCCAGCAGCTTGGGTCCAGGGGGAGATCAGCCCCAGCATTTT
>TRBV5-1|TRBJ2-5|.|TRBD1
CASSSSGQQETQYF
TGCGCCAGCAGCTCGTCGGGACAGCAAGAGACCCAGTACTTC
>TRBV7-9|TRBJ2-1|many|.
CASSSSATRSNEQFF
TGTGCCAGCAGCTCCAGCGCGACTAGATCCAATGAGCAGTTCTTC